The source of this T cell receptor beta chain is a study of patients and donors after allogeneic stem cell transplantation. This clonotype was counted between two and nine times. The germline CDR1 and CDR2 sequences are MNHEY and SVGAGI. This CDR3 contains 15 residues. V was shortened by 3 bases and J by 7 bases, with 13 bases between the two germline ends. TCRdb re-called the RT-PCR reads with MiXCR, one entry per CDR3 protein. Among 150,000 to 200,000 distinct CDR3 sequences listed, roughly 24% were seen once. The J gene is TRBJ1-6, the V gene TRBV6-5, with no clear D. This clonotype originated in a human donor who was either an allogeneic HSCT recipient or a stem cell or donor lymphocyte infusion donor (not recorded which). It is not recorded whose cells these are; they may come from a transplant donor. The sequencing input was blood, either unsorted or a sorted T cell fraction (not recorded which). The CDR3 region is CASSYWHDPNSPLHF. DNA for the CDR3: TGTGCCAGCAGTTATTGGCACGACCCAAATTCACCCCTCCACTTT.